The 5 T cell receptor beta chains below all came from one sample that was sequenced in a study of beta chain features in type 1 diabetes. All of the isolated RNA was reverse transcribed, so expressed TCRB transcripts were sequenced. Sequencing used immunoSEQ multiplex PCR; TCRdb keeps in-frame clones, though not all of them. The sample lists 300,000 to 450,000 clones, roughly an eighth seen once, with approximately 0.015% in the top ten. The source material was naive CD4+ T cells from blood. The receptors were sampled from a man younger than 35 in good health.

In nucleotides, the CDR3 is TGTGCCAGCAGAGGACAGGGGGCAGATACGCAGTATTTT. This encodes CASRGQGADTQYF. The rearrangement uses TRBV27 and TRBJ2-3; 10 bases line up with TRBD1. V was clipped by 6 bases and J by 4 bases; unmatched bases: 1. The CDR3 length is 13 residues. Germline V lookup: CDR1 MNHEY, CDR2 SMNVEV (reference sequence).

A few counts support this clone. J is TRBJ2-2 and V is TRBV2; D not resolved. This CDR3 has 14 amino acids. Germline V gives CDR1 SNHLY, CDR2 FYNNEI. Between the trimmed V and J ends, which lost 8 bases and 6 bases, there was a span of 16 bases. CDR3 sequence (DNA): TGTGCCAGCTCCATTATCGTAGTTCCCGGGGAGCTGTTTTTT. This translates into CASSIIVVPGELFF.

The chain employs TRBV18 and TRBJ2-7; weak D call: TRBD2 (7 bases). The V end lost 3 bases, the J end lost 2 bases, and 17 bases lay between the germline ends. CDR3 length: 16 amino acids. Germline values: CDR1 KGHSH, CDR2 LQKENI. Here the CDR3 DNA reads TGTGCCAGCTCACCCCCGGGGGGCTTAGGGGCCTACGAGCAGTACTTC. Protein product: CASSPPGGLGAYEQYF.

This clone was observed a few times. The chain couples TRBV12-5 to TRBJ1-2, with 7 bases lining up with TRBD1. The germline V gene has CDR1 LGHNT and CDR2 FRNRAP. This CDR3 is 14 amino acids long. The V segment lost 1 base and the J segment 4 bases; nucleotides outside the gene matches: 3. The CDR3 DNA reads as TGTGCTAGTGGTTTGGGACAGGGATTCTATGGCTACACCTTC. It translates to CASGLGQGFYGYTF. Filled out from reference TRBV12-5 and TRBJ1-2, the complete variable domain reads DARVTQTPRHKVTEMGQEVTMRCQPILGHNTVFWYRQTMMQGLELLAYFRNRAPLDDSGMPKDRFSAEMPDATLATLKIQPSEPRDSAVYFCASGLGQGFYGYTFGSGTRLTVV.

The CDR3 DNA follows: TGTGCCAGCACTGCAGACAGGGAGGTTTACGAGCAGTACTTC. Protein sequence: CASTADREVYEQYF. The chain uses TRBV28 and TRBJ2-7; a possible D gene is TRBD1 (7 bases). CDR1 is MDHEN and CDR2 is SYDVKM in the germline V gene. The CDR3 covers 14 residues. Deletions cut 7 bases from V and 4 bases from J, with 17 bases between.